This T cell receptor (beta chain) stems from a study of blood T cell repertoires in COVID-19. Whole-study context: There were acute and convalescent COVID-19 samples, and they came from the United States, Italy and Spain. T cells, B-cell-depleted T cells, or PBMCs provided the cDNA or gDNA that served as material.

Trimming at V came to 6 bases and at J to 6 bases, leaving 8 bases not matched to a gene. Germline V gene data show CDR1 as MNHNY and CDR2 as SVGAGI (reference sequence). The CDR3 consists of 15 residues. Authors' processing steps: Estimated nucleated cell counts came from reference gene primer amplification. TCRdb's table, derived via immunoSEQ multiplex PCR, lists solely in-frame clones and lacks some. V, J and clone size derive from that table, while D and trimming were established from the DNA sequence. The sample lists just under 95,000 clones; 80% were seen once. Material: peripheral blood. V gene TRBV6-6 combines with J gene TRBJ2-2; TRBD2 aligns across 9 bases. The TCR was taken from a middle-aged man who had recovered from COVID-19. The CDR3 sequence: CASSQRRGGAGELFF. CDR3 sequence (DNA): TGTGCCAGCAGCCAGAGGCGGGGGGGAGCCGGGGAGCTGTTTTTT.